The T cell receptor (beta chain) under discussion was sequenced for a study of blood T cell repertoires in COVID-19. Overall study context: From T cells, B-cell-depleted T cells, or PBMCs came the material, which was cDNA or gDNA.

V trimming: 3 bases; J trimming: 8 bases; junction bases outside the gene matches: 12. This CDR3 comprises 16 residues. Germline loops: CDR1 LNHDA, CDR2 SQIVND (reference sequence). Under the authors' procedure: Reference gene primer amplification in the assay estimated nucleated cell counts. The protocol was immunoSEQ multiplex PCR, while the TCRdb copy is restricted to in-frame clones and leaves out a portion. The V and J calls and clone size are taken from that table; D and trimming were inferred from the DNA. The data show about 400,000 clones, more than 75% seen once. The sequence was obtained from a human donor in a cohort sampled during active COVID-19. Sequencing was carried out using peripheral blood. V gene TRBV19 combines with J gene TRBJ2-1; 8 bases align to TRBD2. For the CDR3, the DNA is TGTGCCAGTAGTATTCCTTACGGGAGGGCCTTTCATGAGCAGTTCTTC. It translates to CASSIPYGRAFHEQFF.